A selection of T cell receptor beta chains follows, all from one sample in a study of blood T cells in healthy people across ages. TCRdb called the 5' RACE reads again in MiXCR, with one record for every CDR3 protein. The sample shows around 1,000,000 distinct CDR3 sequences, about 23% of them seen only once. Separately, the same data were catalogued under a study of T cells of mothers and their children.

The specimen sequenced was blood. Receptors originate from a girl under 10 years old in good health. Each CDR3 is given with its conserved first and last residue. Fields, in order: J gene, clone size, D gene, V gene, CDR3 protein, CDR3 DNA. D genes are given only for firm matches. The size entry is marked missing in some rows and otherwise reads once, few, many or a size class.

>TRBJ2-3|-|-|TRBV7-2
CASSLVVTQYF
TGTGCCAGCAGCCTCGTGGTTACGCAGTATTTT
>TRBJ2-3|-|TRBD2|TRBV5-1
CASSMGLAVTTDTQYF
TGCGCCAGCAGCATGGGACTAGCGGTGACCACAGATACGCAGTATTTT
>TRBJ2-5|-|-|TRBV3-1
CASSGGPETQYF
TGTGCCAGCTCAGGGGGGCCAGAGACCCAGTACTTC
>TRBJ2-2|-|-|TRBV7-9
CASSLRNQENTGELFF
TGTGCCAGCAGCTTACGAAACCAGGAGAACACCGGGGAGCTGTTTTTT
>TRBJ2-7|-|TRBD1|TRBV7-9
CASGYGTASYEQYF
TGTGCCAGCGGGTATGGGACAGCATCCTACGAGCAGTACTTC
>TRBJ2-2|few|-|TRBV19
CASRPRMNTGELFF
TGTGCCAGTCGACCGAGAATGAACACCGGGGAGCTGTTTTTT
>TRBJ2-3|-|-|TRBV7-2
CASSLAPANTQYF
TGTGCCAGCAGCTTAGCACCGGCAAATACGCAGTATTTT
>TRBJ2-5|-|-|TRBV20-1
CSARLEETQYF
TGCAGTGCTCGACTAGAAGAGACCCAGTACTTC
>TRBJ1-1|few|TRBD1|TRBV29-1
CSVAGTANTEAFF
TGCAGCGTTGCCGGGACAGCGAACACTGAAGCTTTCTTT
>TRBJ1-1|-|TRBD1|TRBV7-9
CASSSASGTEVEAFF
TGTGCCAGCAGCTCAGCCTCCGGGACAGAAGTTGAAGCTTTCTTT
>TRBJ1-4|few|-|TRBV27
CASSLGVAGEKLFF
TGTGCCAGCAGTTTAGGGGTAGCGGGTGAAAAACTGTTTTTT
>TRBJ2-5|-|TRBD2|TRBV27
CASSALAGGPNEETQHF
TGTGCCAGCAGTGCACTAGCGGGAGGGCCTAATGAGGAGACCCAGCACTTC
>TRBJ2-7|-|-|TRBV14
CASRLGGSSYEQYF
TGTGCCAGCAGGCTAGGGGGTAGCTCCTACGAGCAGTACTTC
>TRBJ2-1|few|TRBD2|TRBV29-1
CSVERGLAGGSGYNEQFF
TGCAGCGTTGAGCGGGGGCTAGCGGGAGGTTCGGGCTACAATGAGCAGTTCTTC
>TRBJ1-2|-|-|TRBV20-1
CSATGRRGYTF
TGCAGTGCTACGGGGAGGCGAGGCTACACCTTC
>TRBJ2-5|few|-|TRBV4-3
CASSQDLTLGEQYF
TGCGCCAGCAGCCAAGATTTAACGCTGGGAGAGCAGTACTTC
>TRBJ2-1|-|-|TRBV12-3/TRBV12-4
CASSLDVGGGNEQFF
TGTGCCAGCAGTTTAGATGTGGGGGGCGGCAATGAGCAGTTCTTC
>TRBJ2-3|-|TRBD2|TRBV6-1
CASRLTVAGGPSRPPNTQYF
TGTGCCAGCAGACTTACCGTGGCGGGGGGGCCATCGAGGCCCCCAAATACGCAGTATTTT
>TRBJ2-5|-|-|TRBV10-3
CAIKLGDQETQYF
TGTGCCATCAAACTTGGAGACCAAGAGACCCAGTACTTC
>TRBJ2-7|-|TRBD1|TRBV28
CASSRDRTGAYEQYF
TGTGCCAGCAGTCGGGATCGGACAGGGGCCTACGAGCAGTACTTC
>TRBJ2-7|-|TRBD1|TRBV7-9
CASSSATGGDEQYF
TGTGCCAGCAGCTCCGCGACAGGGGGGGACGAGCAGTACTTC
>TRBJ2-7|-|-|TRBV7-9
CASSLASSDEQYF
TGTGCCAGCAGCTTAGCGTCTTCCGACGAGCAGTACTTC
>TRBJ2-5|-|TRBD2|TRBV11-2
CASSYGLAGLTARETQYF
TGTGCCAGCAGCTACGGACTAGCGGGACTGACGGCTAGAGAGACCCAGTACTTC
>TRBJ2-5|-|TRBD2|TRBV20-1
CSAGGTAGIQETQYF
TGCAGTGCTGGGGGTACAGCGGGGATCCAAGAGACCCAGTACTTC
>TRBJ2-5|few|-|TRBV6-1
CASSEGETAASQETQYF
TGTGCCAGCAGTGAAGGGGAGACGGCGGCTTCCCAAGAGACCCAGTACTTC
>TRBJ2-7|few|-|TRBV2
CASLLSLEGAFYEQYF
TGTGCCAGCCTTCTCTCCTTGGAGGGGGCCTTCTACGAGCAGTACTTC
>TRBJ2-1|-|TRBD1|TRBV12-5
CASGPDRGKADEQFF
TGTGCTAGTGGTCCGGACAGGGGTAAAGCGGATGAGCAGTTCTTC
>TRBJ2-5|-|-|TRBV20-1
CSATIGGEETQYF
TGCAGTGCTACTATCGGCGGAGAAGAGACCCAGTACTTC
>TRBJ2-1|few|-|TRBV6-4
CASSAASDKYNEQFF
TGTGCCAGCAGTGCCGCTAGTGATAAGTACAATGAGCAGTTCTTC
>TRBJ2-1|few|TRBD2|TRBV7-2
CASSAGLAGVNEQFF
TGTGCCAGCAGCGCGGGACTAGCGGGAGTCAATGAGCAGTTCTTC
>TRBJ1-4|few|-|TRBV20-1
CSARDRSLNEKLFF
TGCAGTGCTAGAGACAGGAGCCTCAATGAAAAACTGTTTTTT
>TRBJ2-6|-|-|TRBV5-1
CASSETTGAGGANVLTF
TGCGCCAGCAGCGAAACGACGGGGGCAGGCGGGGCCAACGTCCTGACTTTC
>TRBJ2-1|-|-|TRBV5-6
CASRNGGNEQFF
TGTGCCAGCAGGAATGGGGGGAATGAGCAGTTCTTC
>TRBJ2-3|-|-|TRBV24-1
CATSDTTDTQYF
TGTGCCACCAGTGACACCACAGATACGCAGTATTTT